Given below is one T cell receptor (beta chain) in context. What it binds is not known. These data come from a study of monozygotic twins with inflammatory bowel disease. The germline V gene has CDR1 MNHNS and CDR2 SASEGT. CDR3 size: 17 residues. Whole-study results and caveats: Clonotype overlap with others was lower in IBD patients than in healthy twins, a difference that was greatest with disease activity. Lower TCRbeta diversity (inverse Simpson) was seen in IBD patients than in healthy co-twins. Different T cell subtypes could not be distinguished.

During cDNA synthesis, UMIs that each contained a 6-nucleotide sample barcode were added by means of template switching. TCRdb re-called the 5' RACE reads, yielding one record per CDR3 amino acid sequence without DNA. The specimen's table records roughly 200,000 distinct CDR3 sequences. The sequence was obtained from a human donor with ulcerative colitis or Crohn's disease, or a healthy co-twin of an affected twin (not recorded which). The chain uses TRBV6-1 and TRBJ1-5. Input material: blood. CDR3 sequence: CASSEGDFIRLNQPQHF.